This T cell receptor (beta chain) was observed in a study of shared clonotypes between healthy human individuals. Study-wide results and caveats: Estimated clonotype richness was generally higher in naive than memory subsets. Sequencing depth was a factor that was expected to affect clonotype sharing among donors.

A remark on this clone: Antigen unknown.

Only in-frame clones appear in the TCRdb table, and some are missing; sequencing was by immunoSEQ multiplex PCR. The sample yields over a million clones, around 97% seen once. Germline CDR1 reads SGHTA; CDR2 reads FQGTGA. The junction had 5 bases not matched to a gene; V was cut back by 4 bases and J by 1 base. The CDR3 runs 16 residues. Source material: naive CD4+ T cells sorted from blood. Subset in this sample: CD45RA+ positively selected. V is TRBV7-3 and J is TRBJ2-1; 9 positions match TRBD2. The receptor was derived from a young man in good health. DNA of the CDR3: TGTGCCAGCAGCTCTCTACTAGCGGGTTCCTACAATGAGCAGTTCTTC. Amino acids: CASSSLLAGSYNEQFF.